One sample yielded the 21 T cell receptor beta chains listed below, sequenced in a study of blood T cell repertoires in COVID-19. Data came from immunoSEQ multiplex PCR; TCRdb stores just in-frame clones and leaves some out. The sample includes about 110,000 clones, about 85% of them seen just once. The sequenced sample was peripheral blood. The source of these receptors is a woman aged 70 to 79 with acute or convalescent COVID-19.

This clone has a single count. This sequence joins TRBV27 and TRBJ1-5; the match to TRBD1 covers 10 bases. CDR1 and CDR2 (germline): MNHEY, SMNVEV (reference sequence). The CDR3 is 18 amino acids. V was clipped by 3 bases and J by 7 bases; unmatched bases: 15. The CDR3 DNA is TGTGCCAGCAGTTTTTTTCGGGACAGGGGCCCCGTCCGGCAGCCCCAGCATTTT. Its translation: CASSFFRDRGPVRQPQHF.

The chain couples TRBV29-1 to TRBJ2-1; 8 positions match TRBD2. CDR1 is SQVTM, CDR2 ANQGSEA, per germline. CDR3 size: 16 residues. Trimming removed 6 bases from V and 4 bases from J; junction bases left unmatched: 14. DNA of the CDR3: TGCAGCGTCGAGCCCTCCCGGCGGGGGGCTTACAATGAGCAGTTCTTC. Encoded protein: CSVEPSRRGAYNEQFF.

This clone showed up just a few times. J is TRBJ1-6 and V is TRBV12-3 or TRBV12-4; D not resolved. The CDR3 runs 13 residues. The V and J ends lost 2 bases and 9 bases respectively, with 8 bases between them. CDR3 in amino acids: CASSLLRSSPLHF. Here the CDR3 DNA reads TGTGCCAGCAGTTTACTTAGGAGTTCACCCCTCCACTTT.

The chain has TRBV7-6 and TRBJ2-7, with D possibly being TRBD1 (5 bases). Germline V gene data show CDR1 as SGHVS and CDR2 as FNYEAQ. The CDR3 loop spans 13 amino acids. V lost 1 base and J lost 6, with 10 bases in between. CDR3 coding DNA: TGTGCCAGCAGCTTAGACAGGTGGGGCGAGCAGTACTTC. As protein: CASSLDRWGEQYF.

J is TRBJ2-3 and V is TRBV2, with 9 positions matching TRBD1. This CDR3 has 13 residues. V lost 10 bases and J lost 2; bases outside the gene matches: 4. CDR1 is SNHLY, CDR2 FYNNEI, per germline. Here the CDR3 DNA reads TGTGCCACAAGGGACAGGGTCACAGATACGCAGTATTTT. Its translation is CATRDRVTDTQYF.

This sequence joins TRBV7-3 and TRBJ2-1, with TRBD2 matching 7 bases. This CDR3 contains 17 residues. Per the germline V gene, CDR1 is SGHTA and CDR2 is FQGTGA. V gave up 5 bases and J gave up 0 bases; unmatched junction bases: 10. The CDR3 spells CASSRRSGDSSYNEQFF. The CDR3 coding sequence is TGTGCCAGCAGCCGGCGGAGCGGGGATAGCTCCTACAATGAGCAGTTCTTC.

The chain combines TRBV4-3 with TRBJ1-2; no clear D. This CDR3 has 15 residues. Germline V gives CDR1 LGHNA, CDR2 YSLEER. Trimming cost V 3 bases and J 0 bases, with 11 bases left between them. The CDR3 region has the DNA TGCGCCAGCAGCCAGAGCAGAGCGGCTAACTATGGCTACACCTTC. This codes for CASSQSRAANYGYTF.

This clone appeared a few times. The chain carries TRBV7-8 and TRBJ1-6, with 7 bases that match TRBD1. CDR3 length: 15 residues. From germline, CDR1 is SGHVS and CDR2 FQNEAQ. V shed 5 bases and J 6 bases; nucleotides not matched to a gene: 7. Written as DNA, the CDR3 is TGTGCCAGCAGCACGACAGGGATAGTTAATTCACCCCTCCACTTT. Its protein product is CASSTTGIVNSPLHF.

Worth noting for this clone: Compared with germline, one end of the junction differs, possibly owing to a read error. The chain joins TRBV7-7 to TRBJ2-2; perhaps TRBD1 as D (6 bases). The germline gives CDR1 SSHAT, CDR2 FNYEAQ (reference sequence). The CDR3 length is 15 residues. CDR3 amino acids: CASSPGTKGTGELFF. CDR3 sequence (DNA): TGTGCTAGCAGCCCTGGGACAAAAGGGACCGGGGAGCTGTTTTTT.

The rearrangement uses TRBV5-1 and TRBJ2-1, with TRBD2 matching 10 bases. V lost 0 bases, J lost 0 bases, and 0 bases stayed unmatched. Germline CDR1 SGHRS, CDR2 YFSETQ. The CDR3 length is 16 residues. The CDR3 reads CASSLGLAGSYNEQFF. The DNA of the CDR3 is TGCGCCAGCAGCTTGGGACTAGCGGGCTCCTACAATGAGCAGTTCTTC.

The CDR3 nucleotides read TGTGCCAGCAAATCTTCGCGGGGTTCGTGGGGGACGAGTGAGCAGTTCTTC. Its translation: CASKSSRGSWGTSEQFF. The chain recombines TRBV27 with TRBJ2-1, with D perhaps TRBD2 (6 bases). CDR1 is MNHEY and CDR2 is SMNVEV in the germline V gene (reference sequence). Trimming left V 7 bases short and J 9 bases short, with 28 bases between. This CDR3 region has 17 residues.

CDR3 residues: CASGAREGGDTQYF. CDR3 bases: TGTGCCAGCGGCGCGCGGGAGGGGGGAGATACGCAGTATTTT. This sequence joins TRBV6-5 and TRBJ2-3, with 9 positions matching TRBD2. The CDR3 is made up of 14 amino acids. V shed 8 bases and J 5 bases; nucleotides not matched to a gene: 8. Germline lookup yields CDR1 MNHEY and CDR2 SVGAGI.

Here the CDR3 reads CASSQFTGEQFF. The CDR3 coding sequence is TGCGCCAGCAGTCAATTTACGGGTGAGCAGTTCTTC. V is TRBV23-1 and J is TRBJ2-1, with D unclear. TRBV23-1 is identified as an open reading frame with a role that is uncertain. There are 12 residues in the CDR3. V was trimmed by 1 base and J by 9 bases, leaving 7 bases between them.

About this clone itself: The junction departs from germline at one end; a sequencing error may be responsible. The genes are TRBV7-7 and TRBJ2-5; 13 bases map to TRBD2. CDR3 size: 15 residues. Germline-derived CDR1 and CDR2 are SSHAT and FNYEAQ (reference sequence). CDR3 region: CASSPGLAGKETQYF. CDR3 coding DNA: TGTGCTAGCAGCCCGGGACTAGCGGGGAAAGAGACCCAGTACTTC.

This clone was seen only a few times. The genes are TRBV10-3 and TRBJ2-5, with a tentative D call TRBD2 (6 bases). Germline CDR1 ENHRY, CDR2 SYGVKD. V shed 4 bases and J shed 5 bases, with 14 bases lying between them. The CDR3 sequence is 14 residues long. The CDR3 coding sequence is TGTGCCATCAGTGCGGGGGAGCGCGCTGAGACCCAGTACTTC. This gives the protein CAISAGERAETQYF.

This clone has only a few counts. DNA of the CDR3: TGTGCCAGTAGCAGGGGACAGGGTGTCTATGGCTACACCTTC. Amino acid sequence: CASSRGQGVYGYTF. The chain joins TRBV19 to TRBJ1-2, with 9 positions matching TRBD1. V lost 6 bases, J lost 4 bases, and 6 bases stayed unmatched. The CDR3 consists of 14 residues. The germline V gene has CDR1 LNHDA and CDR2 SQIVND (reference sequence).

This rearrangement joins TRBV11-2 to TRBJ2-1; tentative D call: TRBD2 (5 bases). This CDR3 comprises 16 residues. Trimming shortened V by 5 bases and J by 5 bases, and 19 bases separated the two germline ends. The V gene's germline CDR1 is SGHAT and CDR2 FQNNGV. CDR3 bases: TGTGCCAGCAGCCGGGAATTGAGACTGGGTAACAATGAGCAGTTCTTC. This codes for CASSRELRLGNNEQFF.

About this clone: Compared with germline, one end of the junction differs, possibly owing to a read error. The chain couples TRBV7-2 to TRBJ1-2; TRBD1 matches at 10 bases. Germline values: CDR1 SGHTA, CDR2 FQGNSA. The CDR3 totals 14 residues. Here the CDR3 reads CASNLQTGTGDYTF. In DNA form, the CDR3 reads TGTGCCAGCAACTTACAAACCGGGACAGGGGACTACACCTTC.

This chain connects TRBV14 to TRBJ2-5; 12 bases are shared with TRBD2. Per the germline V gene, CDR1 is SGHDN and CDR2 is FVKESK. The CDR3 loop spans 16 amino acids. V dropped 1 base and J dropped 5; count of bases not matched to a gene: 5. The CDR3 DNA reads TGTGCCAGCAGCCAAGTACTAGCGGGAGGCGGCGAGACCCAGTACTTC. It is translated as CASSQVLAGGGETQYF.

The J gene is TRBJ2-1, the V gene TRBV4-1; D possibly corresponds to TRBD2 (6 bases). The V and J ends lost 0 bases and 4 bases respectively, with 22 bases between them. The CDR3 length is 19 residues. Germline V CDR1 and CDR2: MGHRA, YSYEKL. The CDR3 coding sequence is TGCGCCAGCAGCCAAGAGCATAGGGACGCGGGGCTAAGTTACAATGAGCAGTTCTTC. Translating it yields CASSQEHRDAGLSYNEQFF.

This clone showed up just a few times. The rearrangement uses TRBV20-1 and TRBJ1-4; unclear D gene. V was pared by 5 bases and J by 5 bases, with 6 bases between. Germline V CDR1 and CDR2: DFQATT, SNEGSKA (reference sequence). This CDR3 is built from 11 residues. The CDR3 region has the DNA TGCAGTGCTGCGGCCAATGAAAAACTGTTTTTT. Protein product: CSAAANEKLFF.